This T cell receptor (beta chain) is from a study of radiation and T cells in renal cell carcinoma. With respect to this clone: Its antigen is undetermined.

General study findings and limits: Baseline intratumoral clonotype presence is unknown without pretreatment biopsies. In blood, top tumor clones expanded by 2 weeks, shrinking by 4.

Germline V lookup: CDR1 MNHEY, CDR2 SMNVEV (reference sequence). The V gene lost 5 bases and the J gene lost 1 base, with 9 bases spanning the gap. The CDR3 has 14 residues. Sequenced by immunoSEQ multiplex PCR; TCRdb stores in-frame clones only, minus some. The repertoire holds about 77,000 clones, with approximately 87% as singletons. Specified time point: blood 4 weeks post-SBRT, at nephrectomy. Treatment given: 15 Gy SBRT to primary tumor, nephrectomy 4 weeks later. Nephrectomy followed 15 Gy stereotactic body radiation by 4 weeks. This renal cell carcinoma was of the clear cell type. This clonotype was obtained from a woman aged 60-75 years with renal cell carcinoma. This sample comprised blood, obtained from a patient whose treatment included radiotherapy and nephrectomy. The rearrangement joins TRBV27 to TRBJ1-5; maybe TRBD1 (6 bases). The CDR3 is CASSRQGSNQPQHF. The CDR3 DNA reads as TGTGCCAGCAGTCGCCAGGGGAGCAATCAGCCCCAGCATTTT.